This passage covers 11 T cell receptor beta chains from one sample sequenced in a study of vaccination effects on CD4 cells after COVID-19. Their antigens remain unidentified. Once cultured for around 11 days, the cells underwent separation to obtain CD4+ T cells. Each participant was given two doses of one vaccine (BNT162b2 or mRNA-1273). The table came from immunoSEQ multiplex PCR; TCRdb's copy has only in-frame clones and leaves some out. The data show 45,000 to 60,000 clones, roughly two thirds seen once. Source: CD4+ T cells from PBMCs cultured without peptide, taken after COVID-19 vaccination. These receptors originate from a human donor who received a COVID-19 vaccine.

CDR3: CASSEATGGGNTIYF. The CDR3 DNA sequence: TGTGCCAGCAGTGAAGCGACAGGGGGTGGAAACACCATATATTTT. The chain employs TRBV6-1 and TRBJ1-3; TRBD1 matches at 9 bases. With 0 bases clipped from V and 3 bases from J, the junction kept 0 bases outside the gene matches. The CDR3 is made up of 15 amino acids. The germline gives CDR1 MNHNS, CDR2 SASEGT.

This clone turned up a few times. The chain uses TRBV28 and TRBJ1-2; D is uncertain. In germline, CDR1 is MDHEN, CDR2 SYDVKM. Trimming took 7 bases from V and 4 from J, leaving 19 bases between them. The CDR3 covers 15 residues. The CDR3 DNA follows: TGTGCCAGCACCCCGGGCCCACCACGCCTCTATGGCTACACCTTC. This codes for CASTPGPPRLYGYTF.

This clone was observed a single time. The chain couples TRBV5-1 to TRBJ2-1, with D unresolved. The length of the CDR3 is 13 residues. CDR1 SGHRS and CDR2 YFSETQ come from the germline V gene. V dropped 0 bases and J dropped 12 bases, with 13 bases sitting between them. CDR3 in amino acids: CASSLASEVPQFF. In DNA, the CDR3 is TGCGCCAGCAGCTTGGCATCCGAGGTGCCGCAGTTCTTC.

The chain carries TRBV19 and TRBJ2-3, with D tentatively TRBD1 (6 bases). Germline loops: CDR1 LNHDA, CDR2 SQIVND (reference sequence). CDR3 length: 15 residues. V dropped 3 bases and J dropped 2 bases, with 12 bases sitting between them. CDR3 DNA: TGTGCCAGTAGTATGGTGACAGGTACCACAGATACGCAGTATTTT. Translating it yields CASSMVTGTTDTQYF.

This chain joins TRBV4-1 and TRBJ2-5, with D perhaps TRBD1 (5 bases). Per germline, CDR1 MGHRA and CDR2 YSYEKL. V shed 3 bases and J shed 1 base, with 9 bases lying between them. The CDR3 is 14 residues long. Here the CDR3 reads CASSHQQVQETQYF. The CDR3 DNA reads TGCGCCAGCAGCCACCAACAGGTCCAAGAGACCCAGTACTTC.

The chain combines TRBV6-2 or TRBV6-3 with TRBJ1-5, with D perhaps matching TRBD1 (6 bases). The germline V gene encodes CDR1 MNHEY and CDR2 SVGEGT. The V gene lost 0 bases and the J gene lost 5 bases, with 8 bases spanning the gap. The length of the CDR3 is 14 residues. CDR3: CASSYSQGYQPQHF. CDR3 DNA: TGTGCCAGCAGTTACTCTCAGGGGTATCAGCCCCAGCATTTT.

This chain links TRBV11-2 with TRBJ2-4, with TRBD1 matching 8 bases. The ends lost 4 bases at V and 11 bases at J; junction bases unmatched: 22. The germline V gene has CDR1 SGHAT and CDR2 FQNNGV. The CDR3 consists of 18 residues. The CDR3 spells CASSSPRTGTGFRTFQYF. Here the CDR3 DNA reads TGTGCCAGCAGCTCGCCCAGGACAGGGACGGGTTTCCGAACATTTCAGTACTTC.

The V call is TRBV7-2, the J call TRBJ2-1; 7 positions match TRBD2. The CDR3 is 15 residues long. Per germline, CDR1 SGHTA and CDR2 FQGNSA. V lost 2 bases and J lost 6; bases outside the gene matches: 7. The DNA of the CDR3 is TGTGCCAGCAGCTTATCGGGGGAGGGATTCAATGAGCAGTTCTTC. Translation: CASSLSGEGFNEQFF. The whole variable domain, remainder taken from reference TRBV7-2 and TRBJ2-1, is GAGVSQSPSNKVTEKGKDVELRCDPISGHTALYWYRQSLGQGLEFLIYFQGNSAPDKSGLPSDRFSAERTGGSVSTLTIQRTQQEDSAVYLCASSLSGEGFNEQFFGPGTRLTVL.

The chain couples TRBV2 to TRBJ2-2, with D maybe TRBD2 (5 bases). This CDR3 spans 15 amino acids. Germline V gene data show CDR1 as SNHLY and CDR2 as FYNNEI. The V and J ends lost 4 bases and 1 base respectively, with 10 bases between them. The CDR3 nucleotides are TGTGCCAGCAGTGTCGGGAACTGGAACACCGGGGAGCTGTTTTTT. Translating gives CASSVGNWNTGELFF.

This chain joins TRBV7-9 and TRBJ2-1; D is possibly TRBD2 (6 bases). CDR3 length: 15 residues. The ends were cut back, 5 bases at V and 4 bases at J, with 15 bases in the middle. Per germline, CDR1 SEHNR and CDR2 FQNEAQ (reference sequence). CDR3 protein: CASSQRSGSYNEQFF. CDR3 nucleotides: TGTGCCAGCAGCCAAAGGAGCGGGTCGTACAATGAGCAGTTCTTC.

The chain links TRBV19 to TRBJ1-1, with D hard to call. Germline V gene data show CDR1 as LNHDA and CDR2 as SQIVND (reference sequence). V was pared by 3 bases and J by 3 bases, with 11 bases between. There are 14 residues in the CDR3. The chain's CDR3 is CASSIYGVHTEAFF. DNA for the CDR3: TGTGCCAGTAGTATTTACGGGGTTCACACTGAAGCTTTCTTT. Full variable domain (rest looked up from reference TRBV19 and TRBJ1-1): DGGITQSPKYLFRKEGQNVTLSCEQNLNHDAMYWYRQDPGQGLRLIYYSQIVNDFQKGDIAEGYSVSREKKESFPLTVTSAQKNPTAFYLCASSIYGVHTEAFFGQGTRLTVV.